One and the same sample provided the 15 T cell receptor beta chains below, sequenced in a study of lymphopenia after photon versus proton radiotherapy. Only in-frame clones appear in the TCRdb table, and some are missing; sequencing was by immunoSEQ multiplex PCR. Of 40,000 to 45,000 clones listed, just over 85% are singletons. Sample: peripheral blood, taken from a patient treated with proton-based radiotherapy. The receptors originated from a woman aged 65 to 85 with pancreatic cancer. Some clones in this sample may be carry-over from other donors' samples.

CDR3: CASSDRPQANEKLFF. CDR3 sequence (DNA): TGTGCCAGTAGCGACAGGCCACAGGCTAATGAAAAACTGTTTTTT. V usage is TRBV19 and J usage is TRBJ1-4; the D gene is possibly TRBD1 (6 bases). Trimming removed 6 bases at V and 3 bases at J, with 14 bases between. The CDR3 spans 15 residues. Looked up from germline, CDR1 is LNHDA and CDR2 is SQIVND (reference sequence). Full variable domain (rest looked up from reference TRBV19 and TRBJ1-4): DGGITQSPKYLFRKEGQNVTLSCEQNLNHDAMYWYRQDPGQGLRLIYYSQIVNDFQKGDIAEGYSVSREKKESFPLTVTSAQKNPTAFYLCASSDRPQANEKLFFGSGTQLSVL.

This clone was seen a single time. The rearrangement uses TRBV14 and TRBJ1-1; 7 bases map to TRBD1. This CDR3 is 18 amino acids long. Germline CDR1 and CDR2: SGHDN and FVKESK. Germline trimming cut 0 bases from V and 2 bases from J; bases unmatched to any gene: 12. The CDR3: CASSQDLPGQRINTEAFF. The CDR3 DNA follows: TGTGCCAGCAGCCAAGATCTTCCGGGACAGCGGATAAACACTGAAGCTTTCTTT.

The CDR3, as DNA: TGTGCCAGCAGCCTGAGCACAGATACGCAGTATTTT. Protein product: CASSLSTDTQYF. V usage is TRBV7-6 and J usage is TRBJ2-3; D unclear. Trimming took off 5 bases at V and 0 bases at J, with 3 bases between the two ends. The germline V gene has CDR1 SGHVS and CDR2 FNYEAQ. CDR3 size: 12 residues.

The chain combines TRBV30 with TRBJ2-7; no clear D. Germline CDR1 is GTSNPN and CDR2 is SVGIG (reference sequence). The CDR3 totals 13 residues. V was pared by 2 bases and J by 4 bases, with 12 bases between. The CDR3 DNA reads as TGTGCCTGGAGTTCGGCCCGGGCGTACGAGCAGTACTTC. Protein sequence: CAWSSARAYEQYF.

This clone showed up just a few times. The chain employs TRBV11-2 and TRBJ1-4, with TRBD1 as a possible D gene (6 bases). V lost 1 base and J lost 8, with 11 bases in between. Germline assignment: CDR1 SGHAT and CDR2 FQNNGV. CDR3 length equals 14 residues. The CDR3 here is CASSLVQGGEKLFF. CDR3 coding DNA: TGTGCCAGCAGCTTAGTACAGGGAGGAGAAAAACTGTTTTTT.

The chain uses TRBV28 and TRBJ2-1, with D tentatively TRBD1 or TRBD2 (5 bases each). The CDR3 covers 18 residues. V shed 7 bases and J shed 3 bases, with 25 bases lying between them. Germline CDR1 MDHEN, CDR2 SYDVKM. The CDR3 protein is CASNGGGSGQFLYNEQFF. CDR3 coding DNA: TGTGCCAGCAATGGAGGTGGGTCAGGGCAATTCCTCTACAATGAGCAGTTCTTC. Combining the CDR3 with reference TRBV28 and TRBJ2-1 gives the whole variable domain DVKVTQSSRYLVKRTGEKVFLECVQDMDHENMFWYRQDPGLGLRLIYFSYDVKMKEKGDIPEGYSVSREKKERFSLILESASTNQTSMYLCASNGGGSGQFLYNEQFFGPGTRLTVL.

This chain uses TRBV7-6 with TRBJ2-7; maybe TRBD2 (6 bases). Germline lookup yields CDR1 SGHVS and CDR2 FNYEAQ. The CDR3 consists of 12 residues. V was shortened by 3 bases and J by 7 bases, with 10 bases between the two germline ends. For the CDR3, the DNA is TGTGCCAGCAGCTTTTCAGCGGGTGAGCAGTACTTC. It encodes CASSFSAGEQYF.

The chain is built from TRBV18 and TRBJ2-7, with TRBD1 matching 12 bases. CDR3 length: 15 residues. Germline V gives CDR1 KGHSH, CDR2 LQKENI. V shed 3 bases and J 5 bases; nucleotides not matched to a gene: 5. CDR3 sequence reads: CASSPTGTGGNEQYF. The CDR3 bases are TGTGCCAGCTCACCGACCGGGACAGGGGGCAACGAGCAGTACTTC.

V and J are TRBV7-2 and TRBJ2-3; TRBD1 agrees at 9 bases. The CDR3 covers 14 residues. Germline CDR1 reads SGHTA; CDR2 reads FQGNSA. The V gene end was trimmed by 5 bases and the J gene end by 5 bases; junction bases not matched to a gene: 5. The CDR3 DNA follows: TGTGCCAGCAGCACAGGGGGCTTAGGAGATACGCAGTATTTT. Translation: CASSTGGLGDTQYF.

The chain combines TRBV15 with TRBJ1-5; D is unresolved. The CDR3 is made up of 15 amino acids. Germline CDR1 reads LNHNV; CDR2 reads YYDKDF (reference sequence). Trimming left V 0 bases short and J 6 bases short, with 12 bases between. CDR3 coding DNA: TGTGCCACCAGCAGAGATAGGAGCGACGGTCAGCCCCAGCATTTT. Its protein is CATSRDRSDGQPQHF.

The V call is TRBV27, the J call TRBJ2-3; possible D gene TRBD2, 5 bases. Germline loops: CDR1 MNHEY, CDR2 SMNVEV (reference sequence). The CDR3 has 14 residues. Trimming removed 3 bases at V and 2 bases at J, with 9 bases between. CDR3 in DNA: TGTGCCAGCAGTTTGGGCGGGTACACAGATACGCAGTATTTT. Its protein product is CASSLGGYTDTQYF.

The chain combines TRBV7-6 with TRBJ2-1, with 9 nucleotides matching TRBD1. The CDR3 is 15 residues long. Germline V CDR1 and CDR2: SGHVS, FNYEAQ. Losses at the gene ends were 7 bases for V and 8 bases for J; bases not matched to a gene: 12. The CDR3 region has the DNA TGTGCCAGCAACCCAAGGGGACAGGGTGGCGATGAGCAGTTCTTC. Its translation is CASNPRGQGGDEQFF.

CDR3 residues: CASSSGQGASGNTIYF. Here the CDR3 DNA reads TGTGCCAGCAGCTCCGGACAGGGAGCCTCTGGAAACACCATATATTTT. The rearrangement joins TRBV5-5 to TRBJ1-3, with 8 bases matching TRBD1. Germline V gene sequence: CDR1 SGHKS, CDR2 YYEKEE (reference sequence). Germline trimming cut 3 bases from V and 0 bases from J; bases unmatched to any gene: 5. There are 16 residues in the CDR3.

The chain has TRBV30 and TRBJ1-1; the D gene is possibly TRBD1 (5 bases). The ends were cut back, 0 bases at V and 0 bases at J, with 5 bases in the middle. There are 13 residues in the CDR3. Germline loops: CDR1 GTSNPN, CDR2 SVGIG (reference sequence). CDR3 sequence (DNA): TGTGCCTGGAGTGTACAGGTGAACACTGAAGCTTTCTTT. Translating it yields CAWSVQVNTEAFF.

The chain combines TRBV7-6 with TRBJ2-1; a weak D match, TRBD2 (7 bases). V lost 5 bases and J 2 bases, leaving 19 bases between the germline ends. In germline, CDR1 is SGHVS, CDR2 FNYEAQ. The CDR3 spans 17 residues. The chain's CDR3 is CASSLGQTSSTYNEQFF. Written as DNA, the CDR3 is TGTGCCAGCAGCCTAGGACAGACTAGCAGCACCTACAATGAGCAGTTCTTC.